One and the same sample provided the 17 T cell receptor beta chains below, sequenced in a study of blood T cell repertoires in COVID-19. Repertoires were generated with immunoSEQ multiplex PCR, while TCRdb's copy carries only in-frame clones and drops some. The table records some 100,000 clones, about 90% of them present only once. Specimen: peripheral blood. The receptors stem from a man aged 25-45 years in a cohort sampled during active COVID-19.

Only one count was recorded for this clone. This rearrangement joins TRBV5-6 to TRBJ2-3, with D tentatively TRBD2 (6 bases). V lost 2 bases and J 0 bases, leaving 10 bases between the germline ends. The CDR3 spans 15 residues. Germline CDR1 and CDR2: SGHDT and YYEEEE. CDR3 sequence reads: CASSFTGVSTDTQYF. The CDR3 coding sequence is TGTGCCAGCAGCTTCACGGGGGTCAGCACAGATACGCAGTATTTT.

This clone was found once. This chain uses TRBV5-1 with TRBJ1-4; no firm D call. From germline, CDR1 is SGHRS and CDR2 YFSETQ. Trimming took 3 bases from V and 0 from J, leaving 6 bases between them. This CDR3 has 14 residues. The CDR3 nucleotides are TGCGCCAGCAGCTCACAAGCAACTAATGAAAAACTGTTTTTT. Its protein product is CASSSQATNEKLFF.

The chain is built from TRBV7-3 and TRBJ2-7; TRBD2 aligns across 10 bases. The V and J ends lost 2 bases and 3 bases, in that order; junction bases with no gene match: 13. CDR3 length equals 18 residues. The germline CDR1 and CDR2 sequences are SGHTA and FQGTGA. CDR3 amino acids: CASSLDPPASGGRYEQYF. CDR3 DNA sequence: TGTGCCAGCAGCTTAGATCCCCCAGCTAGCGGGGGCCGCTACGAGCAGTACTTC.

The gene calls are TRBV7-9 and TRBJ2-1, with TRBD1 matching 7 bases. This CDR3 is built from 13 residues. Germline V CDR1 and CDR2: SEHNR, FQNEAQ (reference sequence). The V and J ends lost 7 bases and 5 bases, in that order; junction bases with no gene match: 5. This chain's CDR3 is CASTGTANNEQFF. The CDR3 DNA reads as TGTGCCAGCACCGGGACAGCTAACAATGAGCAGTTCTTC.

On this clone itself: Other DNA sequences in this sample translate to the same CDR3. This chain joins TRBV9 and TRBJ1-6, with 7 bases identical to TRBD1. V was pared by 3 bases and J by 7 bases, with 4 bases of the junction left unmatched. The V gene's germline CDR1 is SGDLS and CDR2 YYNGEE. The CDR3 loop spans 14 amino acids. As DNA, the CDR3 is TGTGCCAGCAGCGGACAGGGTGGCAATTCACCCCTCCACTTT. Its protein product is CASSGQGGNSPLHF.

V is TRBV7-6 and J is TRBJ2-7; 7 nucleotides match TRBD1. Germline loops: CDR1 SGHVS, CDR2 FNYEAQ. CDR3 size: 18 residues. V lost 5 bases to trimming and J lost 1 base; unmatched junction nucleotides: 17. The DNA of the CDR3 is TGTGCCAGCAGCCCCCTATTGGGTATGACAGGGATTTCCTACGAGCAGTACTTC. Translation: CASSPLLGMTGISYEQYF.

This chain connects TRBV5-6 to TRBJ2-7, with D maybe TRBD2 (6 bases). CDR3 length: 14 residues. Germline V gene data show CDR1 as SGHDT and CDR2 as YYEEEE. Trimming removed 0 bases from V and 3 bases from J, with 10 bases in between. The CDR3 DNA reads TGTGCCAGCAGCTTGGCAGGGACTCTCTACGAGCAGTACTTC. It yields the protein CASSLAGTLYEQYF.

Turning to this clone: Other DNA sequences in the same sample also yield this CDR3. The CDR3 is CSVGGQGGEQYF. The DNA of the CDR3 is TGCAGCGTTGGCGGACAGGGGGGCGAGCAGTACTTC. V gene TRBV29-1 combines with J gene TRBJ2-7; 10 nucleotides line up with TRBD1. Trimming removed 4 bases from V and 6 bases from J; junction bases left unmatched: 3. Per germline, CDR1 SQVTM and CDR2 ANQGSEA. The CDR3 runs 12 residues.

The chain employs TRBV12-3 or TRBV12-4 and TRBJ2-1; weak D call: TRBD2 (6 bases). CDR3 length: 12 amino acids. V was pared by 6 bases and J by 9 bases, with 12 bases between. CDR3 nucleotides: TGTGCCAGCAGCCAGACTAGATTTGAGCAGTTCTTC. It yields the protein CASSQTRFEQFF.

The CDR3 DNA follows: TGTGCCAGCAGTCTCGGACAGGGGCGTTCTAATGAAAAACTGTTTTTT. It is translated as CASSLGQGRSNEKLFF. This chain uses TRBV28 with TRBJ1-4; TRBD1 agrees at 9 bases. The CDR3 runs to 16 residues. Trimming at V came to 5 bases and at J to 3 bases, leaving 7 bases not matched to a gene. Germline assignment: CDR1 MDHEN and CDR2 SYDVKM.

The CDR3 DNA sequence: TGCGCCAGCAGCTCTCTGACAGGATACACAGATACGCAGTATTTT. It specifies CASSSLTGYTDTQYF. V and J are TRBV5-1 and TRBJ2-3, with a weak D call TRBD1 (6 bases). CDR1 and CDR2 from the germline V gene are SGHRS and YFSETQ. The length of the CDR3 is 15 residues. Trimming cost V 3 bases and J 2 bases, with 13 bases left between them.

The CDR3 loop is CATSRGFRVSSYNEQFF. In DNA, the CDR3 is TGTGCCACCAGCAGAGGGTTCCGCGTGAGCTCCTACAATGAGCAGTTCTTC. The V gene is TRBV15, the J gene TRBJ2-1; D remains ambiguous. The CDR3 contains 17 residues. CDR1 is LNHNV and CDR2 is YYDKDF in the germline V gene (reference sequence). V lost 1 base and J 0 bases, leaving 13 bases between the germline ends.

V and J are TRBV5-4 and TRBJ1-2; 7 bases agree with TRBD1. The CDR3 contains 14 residues. Germline CDR1 SGHNT, CDR2 YYREEE (reference sequence). V was clipped by 1 base and J by 8 bases; unmatched bases: 8. CDR3 region: CASSLPTGQKGYTF. CDR3 in DNA: TGTGCCAGCAGCTTGCCTACGGGACAGAAAGGCTACACCTTC.

The rearrangement links TRBV7-6 to TRBJ2-3; TRBD1 matches at 7 bases. The CDR3 length is 19 residues. The V gene's germline CDR1 is SGHVS and CDR2 FNYEAQ. After removal of 1 base from V and 1 base from J, the junction contained 14 bases not matched to a gene. The CDR3 spells CASSLEARPNRGRTDTQYF. The CDR3 DNA follows: TGTGCCAGCAGCTTAGAAGCCAGACCCAACAGGGGACGCACAGATACGCAGTATTTT.

The rearrangement joins TRBV5-1 to TRBJ2-7; 11 nucleotides agree with TRBD2. The ends lost 3 bases at V and 5 bases at J; junction bases unmatched: 10. The CDR3 spans 16 residues. Germline lookup yields CDR1 SGHRS and CDR2 YFSETQ. The CDR3 loop is CASSSTLAGGRNEQYF. DNA for the CDR3: TGCGCCAGCAGCTCAACCTTAGCGGGGGGGCGCAACGAGCAGTACTTC.

J is TRBJ1-1 and V is TRBV27; D might be TRBD1 (5 bases). Germline V gene sequence: CDR1 MNHEY, CDR2 SMNVEV (reference sequence). The CDR3 contains 15 residues. With 7 bases removed from V and 1 base from J, the gap between germline ends came to 16 bases. The CDR3 reads CASTTWRGKNTEAFF. CDR3 bases: TGTGCCAGCACCACGTGGAGGGGTAAGAACACTGAAGCTTTCTTT.

The chain joins TRBV4-1 to TRBJ1-3; no firm D call. Deletions cut 0 bases from V and 1 base from J, with 13 bases between. The CDR3 spans 17 residues. Germline-derived CDR1 and CDR2 are MGHRA and YSYEKL. CDR3 amino acids: CASSQDEETGSGNTIYF. CDR3 bases: TGCGCCAGCAGCCAAGACGAAGAGACGGGGTCTGGAAACACCATATATTTT.